These T cell receptor beta chains were read from a single sample in a study of T cell repertoires in cytomegalovirus infection. Using its own MiXCR run on the reads, TCRdb lists one record per CDR3 protein. The profile shows about 230,000 distinct CDR3 sequences, over 20% of them singletons. Sequenced: CD8+ T cells from PBMCs. The source of these receptors is a human donor in good health (CMV status not recorded). Some clones in this sample may be carry-over from other donors' samples. Both conserved end residues are part of each CDR3. D genes are given only for firm matches. Clone size is shown for a subset of rows, as once, few, many or a class of expanded clone.

v_gene: TRBV5-5; d_gene: NA; abundance: NA; len: 15; j_gene: TRBJ2-2; CDR3nt: TGTGCCAGCAGCTTGGAATGGGGGAGCACCGGGGAGCTGTTTTTT; CDR3aa: CASSLEWGSTGELFF
v_gene: TRBV28; d_gene: TRBD2; abundance: NA; len: 15; j_gene: TRBJ2-1; CDR3nt: TGTGCCAGCCTCATCCGGGGGGGCCTTTGGAATGAGCAGTTCTTC; CDR3aa: CASLIRGGLWNEQFF
v_gene: TRBV5-4; d_gene: NA; abundance: NA; len: 14; j_gene: TRBJ1-5; CDR3nt: TGTGCCAGCAGCTTGGCCCCGGGATCCCAGCCCCAGCATTTT; CDR3aa: CASSLAPGSQPQHF
v_gene: TRBV29-1; d_gene: NA; abundance: once; len: 13; j_gene: TRBJ2-4; CDR3nt: TGCAGCGTTGAATTGGAGGGACGGGGCATTCAGTACTTC; CDR3aa: CSVELEGRGIQYF
v_gene: TRBV20-1; d_gene: NA; abundance: few; len: 12; j_gene: TRBJ1-1; CDR3nt: TGCAGTGCTACCCTGGGGGTCCAGGAGGCTTTCTTT; CDR3aa: CSATLGVQEAFF
v_gene: TRBV12-3/TRBV12-4; d_gene: NA; abundance: NA; len: 13; j_gene: TRBJ2-1; CDR3nt: TGTGCCGAAGCACAGGGTAGATACAATGAGCAGTTCTTC; CDR3aa: CAEAQGRYNEQFF
v_gene: TRBV28; d_gene: NA; abundance: once; len: 17; j_gene: TRBJ2-7; CDR3nt: TGTGCCAGCACCGAGCCCCCCTCGGTGGGGAGCTCCTACGAGCAGTACTTC; CDR3aa: CASTEPPSVGSSYEQYF
v_gene: TRBV14; d_gene: TRBD2; abundance: few; len: 16; j_gene: TRBJ2-3; CDR3nt: TGTGCCAGCAGCCAAGATCGGCGGGGGGGCCCAGATACGCAGTATTTT; CDR3aa: CASSQDRRGGPDTQYF
v_gene: TRBV2; d_gene: TRBD2; abundance: few; len: 16; j_gene: TRBJ2-3; CDR3nt: TGTGCCAGCAGAAGGACTAGCGGAATTTACACAGATACGCAGTATTTT; CDR3aa: CASRRTSGIYTDTQYF
v_gene: TRBV6-6; d_gene: NA; abundance: NA; len: 15; j_gene: TRBJ2-1; CDR3nt: TGTGCCAGCAGTTACCTGGCGGCGGACCAGGTTGAGCAGTTCTTC; CDR3aa: CASSYLAADQVEQFF
v_gene: TRBV9; d_gene: NA; abundance: NA; len: 16; j_gene: TRBJ1-3; CDR3nt: TGTGCCAGCAGCGTAGAGGCAGGCAGCTCTGGAAACACCATATATTTT; CDR3aa: CASSVEAGSSGNTIYF
v_gene: TRBV7-9; d_gene: NA; abundance: NA; len: 15; j_gene: TRBJ1-5; CDR3nt: TGTGCCAGCAGCTCCTCGGCGGATACCAATCAGCCCCAGCATTTT; CDR3aa: CASSSSADTNQPQHF
v_gene: TRBV20-1; d_gene: TRBD2; abundance: NA; len: 15; j_gene: TRBJ2-3; CDR3nt: TGCAGTGCTAGAGTCCCCCTCGGTAGCGGGGGACCAGGGCATTTT; CDR3aa: CSARVPLGSGGPGHF
v_gene: TRBV29-1; d_gene: NA; abundance: NA; len: 15; j_gene: TRBJ2-1; CDR3nt: TGCAGCGCTGAGGAGGGGGGGCCCTCCTACAATGAGCAGTTCTTC; CDR3aa: CSAEEGGPSYNEQFF
v_gene: TRBV15; d_gene: TRBD1; abundance: NA; len: 17; j_gene: TRBJ1-4; CDR3nt: TGTGCCACCAGCAGAGAATGGGACAGGGAGGCTAATGAAAAACTGTTTTTT; CDR3aa: CATSREWDREANEKLFF
v_gene: TRBV7-6; d_gene: NA; abundance: NA; len: 14; j_gene: TRBJ2-1; CDR3nt: TGTGCCAGCAGCTTAGCCCTCTCCTACAATGAGCTGTTCTTC; CDR3aa: CASSLALSYNELFF
v_gene: TRBV20-1; d_gene: NA; abundance: NA; len: 14; j_gene: TRBJ2-7; CDR3nt: TGCAGTGCTAGAGCTTCTTTGAGCTCCTACGAGCAGTACTTC; CDR3aa: CSARASLSSYEQYF
v_gene: TRBV6-1; d_gene: TRBD2; abundance: NA; len: 15; j_gene: TRBJ2-3; CDR3nt: TGTGCCAGCAGTTACGGGGGGGGGAGCACAGATACGCAGTATTTT; CDR3aa: CASSYGGGSTDTQYF
v_gene: TRBV28; d_gene: NA; abundance: NA; len: 15; j_gene: TRBJ1-4; CDR3nt: TGTGCCAGCAGCCCCGGACGCATGGGTAATGAAAAACTGTTTTTT; CDR3aa: CASSPGRMGNEKLFF
v_gene: TRBV7-2; d_gene: NA; abundance: many; len: 15; j_gene: TRBJ1-5; CDR3nt: TGTGCCAGCAGCTTAGCAGGGATGAGCAATCAGCCCCAGCATTTT; CDR3aa: CASSLAGMSNQPQHF
v_gene: TRBV27; d_gene: NA; abundance: NA; len: 16; j_gene: TRBJ2-1; CDR3nt: TGTGCCAGCAGTGAAGGGCGGAGGGGATCCTACAATGAGCAGTTCTTC; CDR3aa: CASSEGRRGSYNEQFF
v_gene: TRBV2; d_gene: NA; abundance: NA; len: 14; j_gene: TRBJ2-5; CDR3nt: TGTGCCAGCAGTGAAGCTTCACTAGCTGAGACCCAGTACTTC; CDR3aa: CASSEASLAETQYF
v_gene: TRBV7-4; d_gene: NA; abundance: few; len: 19; j_gene: TRBJ2-7; CDR3nt: TGTGCCAGCAGCTTAAGCCCCCGGGGTGAGTCAGTCGACTCCTACGAGCAGTACTTC; CDR3aa: CASSLSPRGESVDSYEQYF
v_gene: TRBV7-3; d_gene: NA; abundance: many; len: 16; j_gene: TRBJ2-2; CDR3nt: TGTGCCAGCAGCTTATGGGACCGGGAGAACACCGGGGAGCTGTTTTTT; CDR3aa: CASSLWDRENTGELFF
v_gene: TRBV28; d_gene: TRBD1; abundance: NA; len: 14; j_gene: TRBJ2-7; CDR3nt: TGTGCCAGCAGAATTACAGGGGGGTCCTACGAGCAGTACTTC; CDR3aa: CASRITGGSYEQYF
v_gene: TRBV2; d_gene: NA; abundance: many; len: 12; j_gene: TRBJ2-1; CDR3nt: TGTGCCAGCAGGGGAGGGGGCAATGAGCAGTTCTTC; CDR3aa: CASRGGGNEQFF
v_gene: TRBV7-2; d_gene: TRBD2; abundance: many; len: 15; j_gene: TRBJ2-7; CDR3nt: TGTGCCAGCAGCTTAGAGGGACTAGCTCTCTACGAGCAGTACTTC; CDR3aa: CASSLEGLALYEQYF
v_gene: TRBV15; d_gene: NA; abundance: NA; len: 18; j_gene: TRBJ2-3; CDR3nt: TGTGCCACCAGCAGAGATCAACTCCCGAGTCCTTTCACAGATACGCAGTATTTT; CDR3aa: CATSRDQLPSPFTDTQYF
v_gene: TRBV6-1; d_gene: TRBD2; abundance: NA; len: 18; j_gene: TRBJ2-1; CDR3nt: TGTGCCAGCAGTGAAGGATTAGCGGGGGCCAAAACCTACAATGAGCAGTTCTTC; CDR3aa: CASSEGLAGAKTYNEQFF
v_gene: TRBV7-8; d_gene: NA; abundance: few; len: 12; j_gene: TRBJ2-1; CDR3nt: TGTGCCAGCAGCTTAGCAGGGAGTGAGCAGTTCTTC; CDR3aa: CASSLAGSEQFF
v_gene: TRBV20-1; d_gene: NA; abundance: once; len: 13; j_gene: TRBJ1-5; CDR3nt: TGCAGTGCTGCGGGGGGGGGCAATCAGCCCCAGCATTTT; CDR3aa: CSAAGGGNQPQHF
v_gene: TRBV19; d_gene: NA; abundance: NA; len: 14; j_gene: TRBJ2-7; CDR3nt: TGTGCCAGTAGTATGGCCGGGACGCACTACGAGCAGTACTTC; CDR3aa: CASSMAGTHYEQYF
v_gene: TRBV20-1; d_gene: TRBD1; abundance: once; len: 16; j_gene: TRBJ2-3; CDR3nt: TGCAGTGCGCATAGCCGGGACAGGGGTTTGGCAGATACGCAGTATTTT; CDR3aa: CSAHSRDRGLADTQYF
v_gene: TRBV20-1; d_gene: NA; abundance: NA; len: 14; j_gene: TRBJ2-7; CDR3nt: TGCAGTGCTAGAGATGAAACAACCTCCTGGGAGCAGTACTTC; CDR3aa: CSARDETTSWEQYF
v_gene: TRBV5-8; d_gene: NA; abundance: NA; len: 15; j_gene: TRBJ1-5; CDR3nt: TGTGCCAGCAGCTCGCAGGAGGGCCGCAATCAGCCCCAGCATTTT; CDR3aa: CASSSQEGRNQPQHF
v_gene: TRBV7-3; d_gene: TRBD2; abundance: few; len: 16; j_gene: TRBJ2-2; CDR3nt: TGTGCCAGCAGCTCGACTAGCGGGGTTAACACCGGGGAGCTGTTTTTT; CDR3aa: CASSSTSGVNTGELFF
v_gene: TRBV6-6; d_gene: NA; abundance: NA; len: 16; j_gene: TRBJ1-5; CDR3nt: TGTGCCAGCACTATGGACAGACCTTATAGCAATCAGCCCCAGCATTTT; CDR3aa: CASTMDRPYSNQPQHF
v_gene: TRBV5-4; d_gene: NA; abundance: few; len: 12; j_gene: TRBJ1-2; CDR3nt: TGTGCCATCGGGGAGGCGAACTATGGCTACACCTTC; CDR3aa: CAIGEANYGYTF